Here is one T cell receptor beta chain with its context. Antigen specificity is unknown. These data come from a study of response to subunit inactivated influenza vaccine. Notes on the study in general: The authors put forward the suggestion that each seasonal influenza vaccination may bring in only a limited number of new T cells.

V lost 9 bases to trimming and J lost 0 bases, with 9 bases between them. This CDR3 contains 14 residues. The V gene's germline CDR1 is SNHLY and CDR2 FYNNEI. TCRdb passed the RT-PCR reads through MiXCR, listing each CDR3 protein once. The sample consists of 450,000 to 500,000 distinct CDR3 sequences, roughly 11% of them appearing once. The V and J genes are TRBV2 and TRBJ2-6; D not certain. The sequence came from a man aged 50 to 60 who received an inactivated influenza vaccine. The material sequenced was PBMCs from blood, taken roughly 48 days after vaccination. CDR3 residues: CARNPDSGANVLTF. In DNA form, the CDR3 reads TGTGCCAGGAATCCCGACTCTGGGGCCAACGTCCTGACTTTC.